This TCR beta chain came from a study of T-cell memory formation after mild COVID-19. General study results and limits: A second wave expanding day 15 to 37 was CD4+-biased; contracting clones were balanced.

In TCRdb, the 5' RACE reads were re-called with MiXCR into one record per CDR3 protein. The repertoire consists of approximately 400,000 distinct CDR3 sequences, with about 20% occurring once and the leading ten covering 20% to 25%. V shed 5 bases, J shed 2 bases, and the junction held 11 bases outside the gene matches. CDR3 size: 17 residues. CDR1 and CDR2 from the germline V gene are SEHNR and FQNEAQ (reference sequence). Of note for this clonotype: The antigen remains unidentified.

This receptor was taken from a man aged 18 to 30 who had mild COVID-19 (a few samples of this study predate the infection). Cell type and time point are not known. Sequencing used PBMCs or a T cell subset sorted from them (not recorded which). The gene calls are TRBV7-9 and TRBJ2-3; 9 positions agree with TRBD2. In DNA form, the CDR3 reads TGTGCCAGCAGCGACGCCCTAGCGGGGCGATCCACAGATACGCAGTATTTT. Its protein is CASSDALAGRSTDTQYF.